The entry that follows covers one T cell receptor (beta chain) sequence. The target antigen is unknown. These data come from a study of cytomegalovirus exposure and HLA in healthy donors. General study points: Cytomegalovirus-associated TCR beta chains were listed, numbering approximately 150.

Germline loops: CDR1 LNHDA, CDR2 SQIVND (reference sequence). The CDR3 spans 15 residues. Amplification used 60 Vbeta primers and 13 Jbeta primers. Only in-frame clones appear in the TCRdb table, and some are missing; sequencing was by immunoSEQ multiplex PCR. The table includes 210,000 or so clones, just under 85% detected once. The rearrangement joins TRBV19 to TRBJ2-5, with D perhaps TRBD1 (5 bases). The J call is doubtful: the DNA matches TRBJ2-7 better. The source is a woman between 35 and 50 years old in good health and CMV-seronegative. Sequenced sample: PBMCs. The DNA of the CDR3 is TGTGCCAGTAGTATAGGCGGCAGGGCCTCCTACGAGCAGTACTTC. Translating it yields CASSIGGRASYEQYF.